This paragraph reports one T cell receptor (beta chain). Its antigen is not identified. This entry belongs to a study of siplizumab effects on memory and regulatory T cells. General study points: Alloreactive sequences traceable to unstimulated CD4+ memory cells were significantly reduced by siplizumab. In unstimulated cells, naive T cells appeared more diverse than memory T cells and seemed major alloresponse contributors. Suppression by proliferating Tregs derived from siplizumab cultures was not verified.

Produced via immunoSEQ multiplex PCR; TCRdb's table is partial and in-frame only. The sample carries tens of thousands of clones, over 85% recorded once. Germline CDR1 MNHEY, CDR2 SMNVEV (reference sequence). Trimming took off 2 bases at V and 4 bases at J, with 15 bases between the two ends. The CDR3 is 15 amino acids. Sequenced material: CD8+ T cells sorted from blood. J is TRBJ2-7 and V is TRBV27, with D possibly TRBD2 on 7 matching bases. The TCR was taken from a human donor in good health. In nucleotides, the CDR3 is TGTGCCAGCAGTTTACGGGGGGCGCTCTTTTACGAGCAGTACTTC. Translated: CASSLRGALFYEQYF.